The rows below give T cell receptor beta chains drawn from one sample of a study of radiation and T cells in renal cell carcinoma. The assay was immunoSEQ multiplex PCR, and TCRdb's table has in-frame clones only and misses some. The profile shows 150,000 to 180,000 clones, roughly 89% of them singletons. The material was blood, obtained from a patient whose treatment included radiotherapy and nephrectomy. The source of these receptors is a woman in her forties or fifties with renal cell carcinoma. Both conserved end residues are part of each CDR3. The D gene is left open where the match is weak. Some rows mark clone size as missing; the rest say once, few, many or name a class of expanded clone.

TRBJ1-4 | TRBV18 | . | . | CASSPLGSATNEKLFF | TGTGCCAGCTCACCACTGGGAAGTGCAACTAATGAAAAACTGTTTTTT
TRBJ1-1 | TRBV9 | . | . | CASSVGPGDGSTEAFF | TGTGCCAGCAGCGTAGGCCCAGGGGACGGGAGCACTGAAGCTTTCTTT
TRBJ1-4 | TRBV30 | few | TRBD1 | CAWSSGQGSEKLFF | TGTGCCTGGAGTAGCGGACAGGGAAGCGAAAAACTGTTTTTT
TRBJ2-5 | TRBV5-5 | . | TRBD2 | CASSWGGRQETQYF | TGTGCCAGCAGCTGGGGGGGAAGACAAGAGACCCAGTACTTC
TRBJ2-5 | TRBV6-5 | . | TRBD1 | CASSTTGGWETQYF | TGTGCCAGCAGTACTACAGGGGGCTGGGAGACCCAGTACTTC
TRBJ2-5 | TRBV4-1 | . | TRBD2 | CASSQDRLAGASQETQYF | TGCGCCAGCAGCCAAGATCGTCTAGCGGGGGCCTCCCAAGAGACCCAGTACTTC
TRBJ1-6 | TRBV4-3 | . | . | CASSQEGVGGAYNSPLHF | TGCGCCAGCAGCCAAGAGGGGGTGGGGGGAGCCTATAATTCACCCCTCCACTTT
TRBJ2-5 | TRBV6-6 | . | TRBD2 | CASSYGAGGPETQYF | TGTGCCAGCAGTTACGGAGCGGGGGGGCCAGAGACCCAGTACTTC
TRBJ1-6 | TRBV7-2 | . | . | CASSSLPYPGVGNSPLHF | TGTGCCAGCAGCTCCCTACCCTACCCCGGTGTGGGGAATTCACCCCTCCACTTT
TRBJ2-3 | TRBV18 | . | TRBD2 | CASSPIGGTDTQYF | TGTGCCAGCTCACCAATCGGGGGGACAGATACGCAGTATTTT
TRBJ2-5 | TRBV5-1 | . | . | CASSGRVDLQETQYF | TGCGCCAGCAGCGGTAGAGTCGATTTACAAGAGACCCAGTACTTC
TRBJ1-4 | TRBV5-1 | . | . | CASSLAMGLLATNEKLFF | TGCGCCAGCAGCTTGGCAATGGGACTCCTCGCAACTAATGAAAAACTGTTTTTT
TRBJ2-7 | TRBV14 | . | TRBD1 | CASNDRGYYEQYF | TGTGCCAGCAACGACAGGGGGTACTACGAGCAGTACTTC
TRBJ1-4 | TRBV5-4 | . | TRBD1 | CASSSRTGATNEKLFF | TGTGCCAGCAGCTCACGGACAGGCGCAACTAATGAAAAACTGTTTTTT
TRBJ1-1 | TRBV7-3 | . | . | CASSPKTGLNTEAFF | TGTGCCAGCAGCCCCAAGACAGGCCTGAACACTGAAGCTTTCTTT
TRBJ2-3 | TRBV13 | . | . | CASSSTVTDTQYF | TGTGCCAGCAGCTCGACGGTCACAGATACGCAGTATTTT
TRBJ2-5 | TRBV18 | . | . | CASSRVVQETQYF | TGTGCCAGCTCCAGGGTCGTACAAGAGACCCAGTACTTC
TRBJ1-2 | TRBV19 | . | . | CASRAQGVSGYTF | TGTGCCAGTAGAGCACAGGGAGTCAGTGGCTACACCTTC
TRBJ2-7 | TRBV11-2 | . | TRBD2 | CASRPSGSTYEQYF | TGTGCCAGCAGGCCTAGCGGATCCACCTACGAGCAGTACTTC
TRBJ1-3 | TRBV7-6 | . | TRBD1 | CASSLGRGPGNTIYF | TGTGCCAGCAGCTTAGGAAGGGGGCCTGGAAACACCATATATTTT
TRBJ1-5 | TRBV7-8 | . | TRBD1 | CASSEVGGGASNQPQHF | TGTGCCAGCAGCGAGGTGGGAGGGGGCGCGAGCAATCAGCCCCAGCATTTT
TRBJ2-3 | TRBV5-1 | . | . | CASSPGITDTQYF | TGCGCCAGCAGCCCCGGGATAACAGATACGCAGTATTTT
TRBJ2-5 | TRBV7-8 | . | TRBD2 | CASSFITSGGQETQYF | TGTGCCAGCAGCTTCATCACTAGCGGGGGCCAAGAGACCCAGTACTTC
TRBJ2-5 | TRBV2 | . | . | CASSERFGPRTPETQYF | TGTGCCAGCAGTGAAAGGTTTGGACCCCGAACCCCAGAGACCCAGTACTTC
TRBJ2-7 | TRBV4-1 | . | TRBD1 | CASSETSNRGYPYEQYF | TGCGCCAGCAGCGAGACATCAAACAGGGGTTATCCCTACGAGCAGTACTTC
TRBJ2-3 | TRBV6-5 | . | TRBD2 | CASSNSGGALDTQYF | TGTGCCAGCAGTAATAGCGGGGGGGCCTTGGATACGCAGTATTTT
TRBJ1-2 | TRBV5-4 | once | TRBD1 | CASSRGTDRGYTF | TGTGCCAGCAGCAGGGGGACAGACCGTGGCTACACCTTC
TRBJ1-4 | TRBV7-9 | . | . | CASSFILSATNEKLFF | TGTGCCAGCAGCTTTATACTATCGGCAACTAATGAAAAACTGTTTTTT
TRBJ2-3 | TRBV4-3 | once | TRBD1 | CASSQQRGGLTQGIYTDTQYF | TGCGCCAGCAGCCAACAAAGAGGGGGCCTCACACAGGGAATTTACACAGATACGCAGTATTTT
TRBJ2-1 | TRBV18 | . | TRBD1 | CASSLLDRGGNEQFF | TGTGCCAGCTCACTTTTGGACAGGGGAGGCAATGAGCAGTTCTTC
TRBJ2-2 | TRBV6-1 | . | TRBD2 | CASSGASGGFTGELFF | TGTGCCAGCAGTGGGGCTAGCGGGGGGTTCACCGGGGAGCTGTTTTTT
TRBJ2-2 | TRBV6-4 | . | . | CASSDTSRWGGELFF | TGTGCCAGCAGTGACACCAGCCGTTGGGGTGGGGAGCTGTTTTTT
TRBJ1-6 | TRBV6-1 | . | . | CASSEMDQSYNSPLHF | TGTGCCAGCAGTGAAATGGATCAATCCTATAATTCACCCCTCCACTTT
TRBJ1-6 | TRBV9 | . | . | CASSPDSSSYNSPLHF | TGTGCCAGCAGCCCCGACAGCAGCTCCTATAATTCACCCCTCCACTTT
TRBJ1-1 | TRBV6-1 | . | . | CASSVGVTEAFF | TGTGCCAGCAGTGTGGGGGTTACTGAAGCTTTCTTT
TRBJ1-2 | TRBV6-5 | . | TRBD1 | CASSFGQGIYGYTF | TGTGCCAGCAGCTTCGGACAGGGGATCTATGGCTACACCTTC
TRBJ1-4 | TRBV19 | . | . | CASSVQGWTNEKLFF | TGTGCCAGTAGTGTACAGGGTTGGACTAATGAAAAACTGTTTTTT
TRBJ1-5 | TRBV23-1 | once | . | CASSPRRRYSNQPQHF | TGCGCCAGCAGCCCTCGACGGAGATATAGCAATCAGCCCCAGCATTTT
TRBJ2-3 | TRBV7-6 | . | TRBD2 | CASSFAGGAGADTQYF | TGTGCCAGCAGCTTCGCCGGGGGGGCCGGGGCAGATACGCAGTATTTT
TRBJ1-5 | TRBV2 | . | TRBD1 | CASSAAGTGGNQPQHF | TGTGCCAGCAGTGCCGCCGGGACAGGGGGAAATCAGCCCCAGCATTTT
TRBJ2-7 | TRBV11-2 | . | TRBD1 | CASSQVTGGIGGHEQYF | TGTGCCAGCAGCCAAGTTACAGGGGGGATCGGCGGGCACGAGCAGTACTTC
TRBJ2-5 | TRBV5-1 | . | . | CASSLARDRETQYF | TGCGCCAGCAGCTTGGCCAGGGACCGAGAGACCCAGTACTTC
TRBJ1-6 | TRBV7-2 | . | . | CASSFGGSPLHF | TGTGCCAGCAGCTTCGGCGGATCACCCCTCCACTTT
TRBJ2-5 | TRBV7-9 | . | . | CASSSEETQYF | TGTGCCAGCAGCTCAGAAGAGACCCAGTACTTC
TRBJ2-7 | TRBV5-5 | . | TRBD1 | CASSFIPDRNYYEQYF | TGTGCCAGCAGCTTCATCCCGGACAGGAATTATTACGAGCAGTACTTC
TRBJ1-3 | TRBV12-5 | . | . | CASGTTGNTIYF | TGTGCTAGTGGTACAACTGGAAACACCATATATTTT
TRBJ1-6 | TRBV9 | few | . | CASSPTQGWSPLHF | TGTGCCAGCAGCCCAACACAGGGTTGGTCACCCCTCCACTTT
TRBJ2-1 | TRBV9 | few | . | CASSATLALGSNEQFF | TGTGCCAGCAGCGCCACTCTAGCGCTAGGCTCCAATGAGCAGTTCTTC
TRBJ2-5 | TRBV6-6 | . | . | CASSYSTGQETQYF | TGTGCCAGCAGTTACTCGACGGGGCAAGAGACCCAGTACTTC
TRBJ2-3 | TRBV7-2 | . | . | CASSLNWGGASTDTQYF | TGTGCCAGCAGCCTAAATTGGGGGGGGGCCAGCACAGATACGCAGTATTTT
TRBJ2-3 | TRBV5-8 | . | TRBD1 | CASSLGAGTGSTDTQYF | TGTGCCAGCAGCTTGGGGGCTGGGACAGGTAGCACAGATACGCAGTATTTT
TRBJ2-3 | TRBV9 | . | TRBD1 | CASSVTTGMGTDTQYF | TGTGCCAGCAGCGTTACGACAGGGATGGGCACAGATACGCAGTATTTT
TRBJ2-7 | TRBV5-1 | . | TRBD1 | CASSVRDRGSEQYF | TGCGCCAGCAGCGTCCGGGACAGGGGTTCCGAGCAGTACTTC
TRBJ1-1 | TRBV6-5 | . | . | CASKYGGTEAFF | TGTGCCAGCAAGTACGGGGGAACTGAAGCTTTCTTT
TRBJ1-2 | TRBV15 | . | . | CATSRDLGAQGYTF | TGTGCCACCAGCAGAGATCTGGGGGCGCAGGGCTACACCTTC
TRBJ1-1 | TRBV4-3 | . | TRBD1 | CASSQDRGLNTEAFF | TGCGCCAGCAGCCAAGACAGGGGGCTGAACACTGAAGCTTTCTTT
TRBJ2-7 | TRBV5-1 | . | . | CASSLAGRKYEQYF | TGCGCCAGCAGCTTGGCCGGCAGAAAATACGAGCAGTACTTC